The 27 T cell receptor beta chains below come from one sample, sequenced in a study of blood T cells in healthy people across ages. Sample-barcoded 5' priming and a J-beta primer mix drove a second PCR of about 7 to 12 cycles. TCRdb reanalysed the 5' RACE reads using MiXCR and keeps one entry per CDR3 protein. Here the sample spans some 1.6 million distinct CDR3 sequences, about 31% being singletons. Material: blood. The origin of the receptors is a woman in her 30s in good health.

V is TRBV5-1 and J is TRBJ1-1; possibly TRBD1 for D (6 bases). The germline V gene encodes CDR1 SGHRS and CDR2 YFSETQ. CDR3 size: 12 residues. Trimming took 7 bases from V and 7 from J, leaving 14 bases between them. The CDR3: CASGTTGNEAFF. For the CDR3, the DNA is TGCGCCAGCGGAACAACAGGGAATGAAGCTTTCTTT.

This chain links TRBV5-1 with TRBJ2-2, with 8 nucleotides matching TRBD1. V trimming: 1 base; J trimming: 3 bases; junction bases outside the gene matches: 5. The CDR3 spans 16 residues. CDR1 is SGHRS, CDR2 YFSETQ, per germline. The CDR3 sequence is CASSLYRGSDTGELFF. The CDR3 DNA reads TGCGCCAGCAGCTTGTACAGGGGGTCGGACACCGGGGAGCTGTTTTTT.

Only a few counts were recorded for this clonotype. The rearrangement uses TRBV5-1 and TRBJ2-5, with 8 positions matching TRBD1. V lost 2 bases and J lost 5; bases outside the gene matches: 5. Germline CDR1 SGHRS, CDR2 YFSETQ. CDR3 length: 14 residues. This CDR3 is CASSFRGQVETQYF. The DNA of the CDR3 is TGCGCCAGCAGCTTCAGGGGGCAGGTTGAGACCCAGTACTTC.

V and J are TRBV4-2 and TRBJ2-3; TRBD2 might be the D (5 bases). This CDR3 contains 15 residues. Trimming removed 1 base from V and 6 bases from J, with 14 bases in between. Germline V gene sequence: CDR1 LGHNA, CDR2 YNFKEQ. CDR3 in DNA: TGTGCCAGCAGCCAAGGACTACAAGGCTTGGATACGCAGTATTTT. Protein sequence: CASSQGLQGLDTQYF.

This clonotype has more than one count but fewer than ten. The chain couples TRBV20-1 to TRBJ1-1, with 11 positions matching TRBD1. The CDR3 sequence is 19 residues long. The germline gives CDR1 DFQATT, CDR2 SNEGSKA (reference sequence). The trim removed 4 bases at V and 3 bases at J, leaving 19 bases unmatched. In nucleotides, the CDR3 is TGCAGTGCTACCGGGACAGGGGGTGGGGGCGACGATGAAGACACTGAAGCTTTCTTT. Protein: CSATGTGGGGDDEDTEAFF.

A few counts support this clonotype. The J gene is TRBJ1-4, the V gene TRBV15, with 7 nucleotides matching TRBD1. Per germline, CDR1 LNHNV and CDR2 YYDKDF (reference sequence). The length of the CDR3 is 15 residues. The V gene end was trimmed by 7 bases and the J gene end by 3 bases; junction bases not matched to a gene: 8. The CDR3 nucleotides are TGTGCCACCAAGGGGGCCCGGCAGGCTAATGAAAAACTGTTTTTT. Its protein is CATKGARQANEKLFF.

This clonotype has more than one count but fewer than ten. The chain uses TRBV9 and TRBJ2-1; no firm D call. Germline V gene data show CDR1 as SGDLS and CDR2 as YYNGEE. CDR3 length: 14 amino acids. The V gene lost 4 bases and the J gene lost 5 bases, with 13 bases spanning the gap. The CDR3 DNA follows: TGTGCCAGCAGCCCCCCCCGGCGGCACAATGAGCAGTTCTTC. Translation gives CASSPPRRHNEQFF.

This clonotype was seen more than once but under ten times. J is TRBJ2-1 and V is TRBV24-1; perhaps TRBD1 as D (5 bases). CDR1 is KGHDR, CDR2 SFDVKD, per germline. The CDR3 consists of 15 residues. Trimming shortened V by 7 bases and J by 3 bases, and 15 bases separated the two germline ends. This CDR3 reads CATSQGFAFYNEQFF. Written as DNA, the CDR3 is TGTGCCACCAGCCAGGGATTCGCGTTCTACAATGAGCAGTTCTTC.

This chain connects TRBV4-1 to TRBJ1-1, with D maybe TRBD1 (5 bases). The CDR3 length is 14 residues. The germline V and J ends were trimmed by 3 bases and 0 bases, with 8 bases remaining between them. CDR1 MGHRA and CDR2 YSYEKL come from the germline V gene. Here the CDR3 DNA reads TGCGCCAGCAGCCATGCAGGGTTGAACACTGAAGCTTTCTTT. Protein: CASSHAGLNTEAFF.

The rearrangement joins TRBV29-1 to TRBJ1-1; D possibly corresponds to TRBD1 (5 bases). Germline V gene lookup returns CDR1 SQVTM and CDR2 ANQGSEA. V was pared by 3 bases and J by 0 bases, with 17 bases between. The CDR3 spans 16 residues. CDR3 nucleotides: TGCAGCGTTGATTCAGGAGGGGATGGTTTGAACACTGAAGCTTTCTTT. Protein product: CSVDSGGDGLNTEAFF.

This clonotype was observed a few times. The CDR3 DNA reads TGTGCCAGCAGCTCGCCAGCCCCACAGGGGGCAGATGGCTACACCTTC. This codes for CASSSPAPQGADGYTF. The rearrangement links TRBV11-2 to TRBJ1-2, with TRBD1 matching over 9 bases. Trimming at V came to 4 bases and at J to 6 bases, leaving 12 bases not matched to a gene. CDR3 length equals 16 residues. Germline CDR1 reads SGHAT; CDR2 reads FQNNGV.

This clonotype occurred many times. The DNA of the CDR3 is TGTGCCAGCAGCCGCGGGGACAGCCACTACGAGCAGTACTTC. Its translation: CASSRGDSHYEQYF. This chain connects TRBV7-9 to TRBJ2-7; D is perhaps TRBD1 (7 bases). V dropped 5 bases and J dropped 3 bases, with 14 bases sitting between them. CDR1 is SEHNR and CDR2 is FQNEAQ in the germline V gene (reference sequence). This CDR3 has 14 residues. The variable domain in full, completed from reference TRBV7-9 and TRBJ2-7, reads DTGVSQNPRHKITKRGQNVTFRCDPISEHNRLYWYRQTLGQGPEFLTYFQNEAQLEKSRLLSDRFSAERPKGSFSTLEIQRTEQGDSAMYLCASSRGDSHYEQYFGPGTRLTVT.

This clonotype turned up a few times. CDR3 DNA: TGCAGTCCCCGAGGGACGAAATACGAGCAGTACTTC. Protein product: CSPRGTKYEQYF. This rearrangement joins TRBV20-1 to TRBJ2-7; D may match TRBD1 or TRBD2 (5 bases each). Germline loops: CDR1 DFQATT, CDR2 SNEGSKA (reference sequence). The CDR3 is 12 amino acids. The V end was cut by 8 bases, the J end by 4 bases, with 15 bases between.

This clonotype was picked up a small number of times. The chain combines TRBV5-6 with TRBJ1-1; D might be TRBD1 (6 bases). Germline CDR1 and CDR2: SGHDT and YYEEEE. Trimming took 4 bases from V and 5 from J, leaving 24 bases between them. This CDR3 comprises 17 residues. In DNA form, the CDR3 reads TGTGCCAGCAGCCGACGGACAGAACGGATAGTGGGTACTGAAGCTTTCTTT. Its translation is CASSRRTERIVGTEAFF.

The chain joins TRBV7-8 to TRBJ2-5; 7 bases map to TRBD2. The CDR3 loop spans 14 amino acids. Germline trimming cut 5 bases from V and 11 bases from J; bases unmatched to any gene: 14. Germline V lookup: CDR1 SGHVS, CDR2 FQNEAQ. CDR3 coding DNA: TGTGCCAGCAGCCAAGGGAGGGTGGGGGGAGAGCAGTACTTC. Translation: CASSQGRVGGEQYF. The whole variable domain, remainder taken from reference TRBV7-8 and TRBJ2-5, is GAGVSQSPRYKVAKRGQDVALRCDPISGHVSLFWYQQALGQGPEFLTYFQNEAQLDKSGLPSDRFFAERPEGSVSTLKIQRTQQEDSAVYLCASSQGRVGGEQYFGPGTRLLVL.

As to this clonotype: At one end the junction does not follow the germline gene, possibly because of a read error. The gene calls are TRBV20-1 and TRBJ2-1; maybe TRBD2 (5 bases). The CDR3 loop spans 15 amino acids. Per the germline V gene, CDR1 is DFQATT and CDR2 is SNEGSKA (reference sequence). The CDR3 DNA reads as TGCGGTGCTCTAAAAAGACTAAACCGTTACAATGAGCAGTTCTTC. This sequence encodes CGALKRLNRYNEQFF.

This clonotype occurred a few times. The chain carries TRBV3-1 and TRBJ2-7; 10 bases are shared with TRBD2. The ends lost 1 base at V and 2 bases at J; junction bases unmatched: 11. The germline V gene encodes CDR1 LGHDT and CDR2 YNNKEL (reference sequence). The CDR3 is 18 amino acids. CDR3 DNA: TGTGCCAGCAGCCAAGGGGGGGAGGGACTAGCGCTTCCCTACGAGCAGTACTTC. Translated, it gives CASSQGGEGLALPYEQYF.

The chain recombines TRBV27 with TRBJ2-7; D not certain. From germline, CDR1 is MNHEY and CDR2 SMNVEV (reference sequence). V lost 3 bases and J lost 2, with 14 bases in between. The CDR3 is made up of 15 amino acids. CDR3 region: CASSLGGRNTYEQYF. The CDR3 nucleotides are TGTGCCAGCAGTTTGGGTGGCAGGAACACCTACGAGCAGTACTTC.

The CDR3 region is CATSEAGGTGELFF. The DNA for the CDR3 is TGTGCCACCTCGGAAGCAGGCGGAACCGGGGAGCTGTTTTTT. The J gene is TRBJ2-2, the V gene TRBV24-1; D is undetermined. The V end lost 9 bases, the J end lost 5 bases, and 15 bases lay between the germline ends. The CDR3 totals 14 residues. Germline V lookup: CDR1 KGHDR, CDR2 SFDVKD.

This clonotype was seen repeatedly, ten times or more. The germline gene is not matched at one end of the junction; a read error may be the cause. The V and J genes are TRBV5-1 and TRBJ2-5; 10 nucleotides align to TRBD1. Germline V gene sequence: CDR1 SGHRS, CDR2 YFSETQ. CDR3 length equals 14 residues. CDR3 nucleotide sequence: TGTGCCAGCAGCTGGGGACAGGGGAAGGAGACCCAGTACTTC. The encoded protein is CASSWGQGKETQYF.

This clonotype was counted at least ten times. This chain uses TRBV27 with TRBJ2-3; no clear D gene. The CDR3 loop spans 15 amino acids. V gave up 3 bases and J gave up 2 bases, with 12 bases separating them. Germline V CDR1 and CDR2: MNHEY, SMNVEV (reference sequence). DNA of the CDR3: TGTGCCAGCAGTTTTACCGGGCTGACCACAGATACGCAGTATTTT. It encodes CASSFTGLTTDTQYF.

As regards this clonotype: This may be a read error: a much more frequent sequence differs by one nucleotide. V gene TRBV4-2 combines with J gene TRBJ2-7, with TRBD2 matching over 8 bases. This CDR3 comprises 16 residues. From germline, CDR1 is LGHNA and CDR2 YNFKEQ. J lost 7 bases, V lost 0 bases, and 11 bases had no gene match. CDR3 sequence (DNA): TGTGCCAGCAGCCAAGAGGTCGAGCGGGGGTTGGGGGAGCAGTACTTC. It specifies CASSQEVERGLGEQYF.

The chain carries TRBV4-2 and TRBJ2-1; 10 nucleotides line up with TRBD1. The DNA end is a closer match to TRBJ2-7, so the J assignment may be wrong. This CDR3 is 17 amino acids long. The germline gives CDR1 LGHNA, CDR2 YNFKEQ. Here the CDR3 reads CASSQLGQGSSYNEQYF. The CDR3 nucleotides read TGTGCCAGCAGCCAATTGGGACAGGGGAGCTCCTACAATGAGCAGTACTTC.

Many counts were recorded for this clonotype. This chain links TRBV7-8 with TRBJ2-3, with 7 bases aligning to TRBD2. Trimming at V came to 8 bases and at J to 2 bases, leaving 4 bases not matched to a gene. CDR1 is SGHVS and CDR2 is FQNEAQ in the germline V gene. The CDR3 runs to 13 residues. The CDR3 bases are TGTGCCAGCTCGGGGGGTCTCACAGATACGCAGTATTTT. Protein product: CASSGGLTDTQYF.

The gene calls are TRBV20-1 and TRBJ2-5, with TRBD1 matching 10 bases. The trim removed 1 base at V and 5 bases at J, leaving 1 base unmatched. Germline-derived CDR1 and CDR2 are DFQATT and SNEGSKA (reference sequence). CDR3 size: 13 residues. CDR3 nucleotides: TGCAGTGCTAGAGCGGACAGGGGGGAGACCCAGTACTTC. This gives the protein CSARADRGETQYF.

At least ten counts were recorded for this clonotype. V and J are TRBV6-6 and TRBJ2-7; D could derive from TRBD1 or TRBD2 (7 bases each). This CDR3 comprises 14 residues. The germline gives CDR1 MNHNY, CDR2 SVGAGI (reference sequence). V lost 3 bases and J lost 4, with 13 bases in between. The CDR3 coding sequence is TGTGCCAGCAGTTATGGGAGGGGGCTGTACGAGCAGTACTTC. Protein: CASSYGRGLYEQYF.

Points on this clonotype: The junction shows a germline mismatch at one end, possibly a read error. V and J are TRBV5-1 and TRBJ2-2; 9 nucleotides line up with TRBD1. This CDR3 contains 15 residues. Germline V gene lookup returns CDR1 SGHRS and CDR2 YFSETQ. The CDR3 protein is CASSRQGEDTGELFF. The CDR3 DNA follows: TGCGCCAGCAGCCGACAGGGGGAAGACACCGGGGAGTTGTTTTTT.